Below are 5 T cell receptor beta chains sequenced from a single sample in a study of blood T cell repertoires in COVID-19. Data came from immunoSEQ multiplex PCR; TCRdb stores just in-frame clones and leaves some out. The repertoire has 150,000 to 200,000 clones, roughly three quarters of them found once; the top ten carry 15% to 20%. Sequenced material: peripheral blood. The receptors originated from a man aged 55 to 70 with active or convalescent COVID-19.

The rearrangement uses TRBV4-3 and TRBJ2-3; TRBD2 aligns across 11 bases. This CDR3 contains 18 residues. Germline CDR1 and CDR2: LGHNA and YSLEER. V dropped 1 base and J dropped 2; count of bases not matched to a gene: 8. CDR3 bases: TGCGCCAGCAGCCAAGGGCTAGCGGGAGGAGGGGCCACAGATACGCAGTATTTT. Residues: CASSQGLAGGGATDTQYF.

The V call is TRBV6-2 or TRBV6-3, the J call TRBJ2-2; TRBD2 aligns across 8 bases. Germline V gene lookup returns CDR1 MNHEY and CDR2 SVGEGT. V was clipped by 6 bases and J by 0 bases; unmatched bases: 12. There are 18 residues in the CDR3. The CDR3 DNA reads as TGTGCCAGCAGCCTCCGCCCTCCCGGGGGGGCGAACACCGGGGAGCTGTTTTTT. It yields the protein CASSLRPPGGANTGELFF.

The chain joins TRBV6-6 to TRBJ2-2; the match to TRBD2 covers 8 bases. Germline V gene data show CDR1 as MNHNY and CDR2 as SVGAGI (reference sequence). The CDR3 is 15 residues long. J lost 3 bases, V lost 6 bases, and 6 bases had no gene match. CDR3 sequence reads: CASSREGEDTGELFF. DNA for the CDR3: TGTGCCAGCAGCCGGGAGGGGGAGGACACCGGGGAGCTGTTTTTT.

The V gene is TRBV6-2 or TRBV6-3, the J gene TRBJ2-4, with TRBD1 matching over 8 bases. There are 18 residues in the CDR3. Germline V gene lookup returns CDR1 MNHEY and CDR2 SVGEGT. Trimming removed 4 bases from V and 0 bases from J; junction bases left unmatched: 11. The CDR3 sequence is CASSSQLAGGAAKNIQYF. In DNA, the CDR3 is TGTGCCAGCAGTTCGCAACTTGCAGGGGGCGCAGCCAAAAACATTCAGTACTTC.

V is TRBV4-3 and J is TRBJ1-5; D call uncertain. Germline V gene sequence: CDR1 LGHNA, CDR2 YSLEER. Deletions cut 0 bases from V and 4 bases from J, with 10 bases between. CDR3 length: 15 amino acids. CDR3 sequence (DNA): TGCGCCAGCAGCCAAGATAGGCCGGGGAATCAGCCCCAGCATTTT. Protein sequence: CASSQDRPGNQPQHF.